These T cell receptor beta chains were read from a single sample in a study of blood T cell repertoires in COVID-19. Data came from immunoSEQ multiplex PCR; TCRdb stores just in-frame clones and leaves some out. The profile shows some 300,000 clones, around 90% of them singletons. The sample comprised PBMCs or T cells enriched from blood (not recorded which). The receptors shown here come from a woman aged 18-29 years with acute COVID-19. The CDR3 runs from the conserved cysteine through the conserved F or W. Where a row states a size, it is once, few, many or the class of an expanded clone; other rows omit it.

j_call: TRBJ1-1; clone_size: -; v_call: TRBV5-1; cdr3_aa: CASSPGHPNTEAFF
j_call: TRBJ1-6; clone_size: -; v_call: TRBV15; cdr3_aa: CATSRDSSYNSPLHF
j_call: TRBJ1-1; clone_size: -; v_call: TRBV29-1; cdr3_aa: CSASTWGSTTTEAFF
j_call: TRBJ2-7; clone_size: -; v_call: TRBV28; cdr3_aa: CASSLSGSISYEQYF
j_call: TRBJ1-1; clone_size: -; v_call: TRBV5-1; cdr3_aa: CASSVDGQGTVNTEAFF
j_call: TRBJ2-2; clone_size: -; v_call: TRBV5-1; cdr3_aa: CASSLGSRGHTGELFF
j_call: TRBJ1-2; clone_size: -; v_call: TRBV2; cdr3_aa: CASDARGYGYTF
j_call: TRBJ1-1; clone_size: -; v_call: TRBV7-9; cdr3_aa: CASSLAGRGANTEAFF
j_call: TRBJ1-3; clone_size: -; v_call: TRBV19; cdr3_aa: CASSETRFSGNTIYF
j_call: TRBJ1-1; clone_size: -; v_call: TRBV28; cdr3_aa: CASSGLGSGDTEAFF
j_call: TRBJ2-7; clone_size: -; v_call: TRBV11-1; cdr3_aa: CASSTAGRGLIYEQYF
j_call: TRBJ2-7; clone_size: -; v_call: TRBV7-3; cdr3_aa: CASSSSGGYEQYF
j_call: TRBJ2-3; clone_size: -; v_call: TRBV5-6; cdr3_aa: CASSWASGTSTDTQYF
j_call: TRBJ1-1; clone_size: -; v_call: TRBV12-5; cdr3_aa: CASGYREGWTEAFF
j_call: TRBJ2-1; clone_size: -; v_call: TRBV2; cdr3_aa: CASNTIEKEQFF
j_call: TRBJ2-7; clone_size: -; v_call: TRBV18; cdr3_aa: CASSPGTGYEQYF
j_call: TRBJ1-1; clone_size: once; v_call: TRBV5-6; cdr3_aa: CASSLNPSLNTEAFF
j_call: TRBJ2-7; clone_size: -; v_call: TRBV7-9; cdr3_aa: CASSLRGLETSPSYYEQYF
j_call: TRBJ1-2; clone_size: -; v_call: TRBV28; cdr3_aa: CASSLSGHGYTF
j_call: TRBJ1-1; clone_size: -; v_call: TRBV29-1; cdr3_aa: CSVLDKTEAFF
j_call: TRBJ1-5; clone_size: -; v_call: TRBV6-5; cdr3_aa: CASRGTGGHQPQHF
j_call: TRBJ2-7; clone_size: -; v_call: TRBV5-5; cdr3_aa: CASSPSGRTYEQYF
j_call: TRBJ2-1; clone_size: -; v_call: TRBV7-9; cdr3_aa: CASSILAGGPHEQFF
j_call: TRBJ1-5; clone_size: once; v_call: TRBV11-2; cdr3_aa: CASSRDRGRSQPQHF
j_call: TRBJ2-7; clone_size: -; v_call: TRBV10-1; cdr3_aa: CASSEGSTGDSSYEQYF
j_call: TRBJ2-7; clone_size: -; v_call: TRBV2; cdr3_aa: CAGGQVIYEQYF
j_call: TRBJ1-3; clone_size: -; v_call: TRBV24-1; cdr3_aa: CATSDSTGYGNTIYF
j_call: TRBJ1-2; clone_size: -; v_call: TRBV30; cdr3_aa: CAWRDRGFNGYTF
j_call: TRBJ2-7; clone_size: -; v_call: TRBV2; cdr3_aa: CASSELGQGADEQYF
j_call: TRBJ1-1; clone_size: -; v_call: TRBV7-3; cdr3_aa: CASSDTGSNTEAFF
j_call: TRBJ1-1; clone_size: -; v_call: TRBV5-1; cdr3_aa: CASSWGQMNTEAFF
j_call: TRBJ2-6; clone_size: -; v_call: TRBV27; cdr3_aa: CASSWSGGGGANVLTF
j_call: TRBJ2-3; clone_size: -; v_call: TRBV14; cdr3_aa: CASSRRLAGVEDTQYF
j_call: TRBJ1-2; clone_size: -; v_call: TRBV15; cdr3_aa: CATWERGTYGYTF
j_call: TRBJ2-1; clone_size: -; v_call: TRBV3-1/TRBV3-2; cdr3_aa: CASSQDEGQYNEQFF
j_call: TRBJ2-7; clone_size: -; v_call: TRBV24-1; cdr3_aa: CATSDPGTPYEQYF
j_call: TRBJ2-7; clone_size: -; v_call: TRBV28; cdr3_aa: CASRLAGVDEQYF
j_call: TRBJ2-7; clone_size: once; v_call: TRBV7-9; cdr3_aa: CASSGQYEQYF
j_call: TRBJ1-1; clone_size: -; v_call: TRBV27; cdr3_aa: CASSLGRRTEAFF
j_call: TRBJ1-6; clone_size: -; v_call: TRBV28; cdr3_aa: CASSLTGAPLGPLHF